This T cell receptor (beta chain) originates from a study of metastatic and nonmetastatic thyroid tumors. The V end was cut by 0 bases, the J end by 1 base, with 17 bases between. Germline V gene lookup returns CDR1 SGHRS and CDR2 YFSETQ. There are 17 residues in the CDR3. Before thyroid surgery, none of the patients had received any treatment. TCRdb re-clonotyped the PCR reads via MiXCR. Of about 19,000 clones listed, roughly 36% were seen once; the top ten hold over 25%. The clonotype originates from a female donor with papillary thyroid cancer or a benign thyroid nodule (not recorded which). Some clones in this sample may be carry-over from other donors' samples. The V call is TRBV5-1, the J call TRBJ2-7; D not resolved. The specimen was tumor tissue. Here the CDR3 reads CASSLAGAEARSYEQYF. CDR3 nucleotides: TGCGCCAGCAGCTTGGCCGGCGCAGAGGCAAGGTCCTACGAGCAGTACTTC.